This T cell receptor (beta chain) was identified in a study of T cell responses to AZD1222 COVID-19 vaccine. Findings and limits, study-wide: Across spike, vaccine-associated CD4 TCRs were found, dominant at 160-218 and 743-854.

The V and J ends lost 4 bases and 8 bases, in that order; junction bases with no gene match: 3. Germline CDR1 SGHAT, CDR2 FQNNGV. This CDR3 has 14 amino acids. Here immunoSEQ multiplex PCR was the method, and the copy in TCRdb shows in-frame clones only, minus some. The sample lists some 200,000 clones; approximately 90% were seen once. As concerns this clone: Its antigen is not identified.

The sequence was collected from an adult who received the AZD1222 COVID-19 vaccine. The chain couples TRBV11-2 to TRBJ2-1; 12 bases fit TRBD2. The sequencing here drew on peripheral blood, taken 28 days after the second AZD1222 dose. CDR3 sequence (DNA): TGTGCCAGCAGCTGGGGACTAGCGGGCCATGAGCAGTTCTTC. This translates into CASSWGLAGHEQFF.